These 15 T cell receptor beta chains came from one sample sequenced in a study of ipilimumab plus nivolumab after autologous stem cell transplantation. Assay: immunoSEQ multiplex PCR; the TCRdb copy retains only in-frame clones and omits some. This table holds 10,000 or so clones, roughly three quarters found once. Sequenced material: PBMCs, taken in a trial of ipilimumab plus nivolumab as post-transplant consolidation. The receptors were sampled from a male donor with diffuse large B-cell lymphoma.

This rearrangement joins TRBV6-5 to TRBJ1-1; no definite D call. Germline CDR1 and CDR2: MNHEY and SVGAGI. The CDR3 has 14 residues. Trimming removed 5 bases from V and 2 bases from J, with 12 bases in between. CDR3: CASSPRTVNTEAFF. The DNA of the CDR3 is TGTGCCAGCAGTCCACGGACGGTTAACACTGAAGCTTTCTTT.

This sequence joins TRBV9 and TRBJ2-2, with 11 positions matching TRBD1. Germline V lookup: CDR1 SGDLS, CDR2 YYNGEE. After removal of 4 bases from V and 3 bases from J, the junction contained 8 bases not matched to a gene. The CDR3 is 17 residues long. The CDR3 reads CASSNPGQGDYTGELFF. The CDR3 region has the DNA TGTGCCAGCAGCAATCCGGGACAGGGGGATTACACCGGGGAGCTGTTTTTT.

V usage is TRBV4-3 and J usage is TRBJ1-5; possible D gene TRBD1, 6 bases. CDR1 is LGHNA and CDR2 is YSLEER in the germline V gene. The V end was cut by 3 bases, the J end by 7 bases, with 16 bases between. The CDR3 loop spans 15 amino acids. The CDR3, as DNA: TGCGCCAGCAGCCACCCTACAGGGCTCGGGCAGCCCCAGCATTTT. Translating gives CASSHPTGLGQPQHF.

The J gene is TRBJ2-3, the V gene TRBV30; 10 bases agree with TRBD2. Germline V CDR1 and CDR2: GTSNPN, SVGIG (reference sequence). This CDR3 spans 15 amino acids. The V and J ends lost 0 bases and 3 bases, in that order; junction bases with no gene match: 3. The CDR3 sequence: CAWSVVAGGTDTQYF. Here the CDR3 DNA reads TGTGCCTGGAGTGTAGTAGCGGGAGGTACAGATACGCAGTATTTT.

V is TRBV5-1 and J is TRBJ2-1, with a weak D call TRBD2 (6 bases). V lost 5 bases to trimming and J lost 8 bases, with 17 bases between them. Germline loops: CDR1 SGHRS, CDR2 YFSETQ. The CDR3 consists of 14 residues. The DNA for the CDR3 is TGCGCCAGCAGTGGGACTGAGACATGGGATGAGCAGTTCTTC. It is translated as CASSGTETWDEQFF.

The rearrangement joins TRBV11-2 to TRBJ2-1; D ambiguous. V was cut by 5 bases and J by 7 bases, with 15 bases left in between. This CDR3 spans 14 amino acids. Germline CDR1 reads SGHAT; CDR2 reads FQNNGV. The CDR3 protein is CASSLSIGSNEQFF. The DNA of the CDR3 is TGTGCCAGCAGCCTCTCGATTGGTAGTAATGAGCAGTTCTTC.

The rearrangement links TRBV19 to TRBJ2-3; 9 bases agree with TRBD1. This CDR3 spans 16 amino acids. V shed 7 bases and J 0 bases; nucleotides not matched to a gene: 8. CDR1 is LNHDA and CDR2 is SQIVND in the germline V gene (reference sequence). The CDR3 sequence is CASNRGTGISTDTQYF. Here the CDR3 DNA reads TGTGCCAGTAATCGAGGGACAGGGATTAGCACAGATACGCAGTATTTT. Together with reference TRBV19 and TRBJ2-3, the CDR3 gives the full variable domain: DGGITQSPKYLFRKEGQNVTLSCEQNLNHDAMYWYRQDPGQGLRLIYYSQIVNDFQKGDIAEGYSVSREKKESFPLTVTSAQKNPTAFYLCASNRGTGISTDTQYFGPGTRLTVL.

The V call is TRBV11-2, the J call TRBJ2-7, with TRBD1 matching 9 bases. From germline, CDR1 is SGHAT and CDR2 FQNNGV. The junction had 5 bases not matched to a gene; V was cut back by 5 bases and J by 3 bases. CDR3 length equals 14 residues. The CDR3 bases are TGTGCCAGCAGCGCCGGGACAGGGAACTACGAGCAGTACTTC. Translation gives CASSAGTGNYEQYF.

This clone was counted a few times. The chain has TRBV19 and TRBJ2-7; 8 bases are a match to TRBD1. This CDR3 contains 17 residues. The germline V gene has CDR1 LNHDA and CDR2 SQIVND (reference sequence). J gave up 5 bases and V 7 bases, and 19 bases lay outside the gene matches. For the CDR3, the DNA is TGTGCCAGTACCCCTAGATCCGGACAGGGTAGGGCCCACGAGCAGTACTTC. It yields the protein CASTPRSGQGRAHEQYF.

V and J are TRBV7-9 and TRBJ2-2; no definite D call. V lost 5 bases and J lost 5, with 9 bases in between. This CDR3 has 13 amino acids. Per germline, CDR1 SEHNR and CDR2 FQNEAQ (reference sequence). The CDR3 sequence: CASSPFATGELFF. In nucleotides, the CDR3 is TGTGCCAGCAGCCCTTTCGCGACCGGGGAGCTGTTTTTT.

The chain recombines TRBV6-1 with TRBJ1-2; 7 bases are a match to TRBD1. This CDR3 comprises 10 residues. V trimming: 11 bases; J trimming: 6 bases; junction bases outside the gene matches: 3. Germline V gene sequence: CDR1 MNHNS, CDR2 SASEGT. CDR3 DNA: TGTGCCGCAGGGGGAAATGGCTACACCTTC. This gives the protein CAAGGNGYTF.

The rearrangement joins TRBV21-1 to TRBJ1-2. TRBV21-1 is a recognized pseudogene. The CDR3 has 15 amino acids. The CDR3 protein is CASSLSPAPGSGYTF. CDR3 bases: TGTGCCAGCAGCCTATCCCCGGCCCCCGGTAGTGGCTACACCTTC.

The gene calls are TRBV30 and TRBJ1-5; possible D gene TRBD1, 6 bases. The germline V gene has CDR1 GTSNPN and CDR2 SVGIG (reference sequence). The CDR3 sequence is 15 residues long. V dropped 2 bases and J dropped 9 bases, with 20 bases sitting between them. This CDR3 is CAWSKGGASQGPQHF. In DNA form, the CDR3 reads TGTGCCTGGAGTAAGGGGGGGGCCTCTCAAGGGCCCCAGCATTTT.

The genes are TRBV5-5 and TRBJ2-5; 14 bases line up with TRBD2. V lost 5 bases to trimming and J lost 4 bases; unmatched junction nucleotides: 4. Per the germline V gene, CDR1 is SGHKS and CDR2 is YYEKEE (reference sequence). The CDR3 is 15 residues long. The CDR3 DNA is TGTGCCAGCAGTGCGGGGACTAGCGGGAGAGAGACCCAGTACTTC. Protein sequence: CASSAGTSGRETQYF.

The rearrangement links TRBV29-1 to TRBJ1-1, with a weak D call TRBD1 (6 bases). The CDR3 extends over 12 amino acids. Trimming removed 7 bases at V and 4 bases at J, with 13 bases between. Germline V gene lookup returns CDR1 SQVTM and CDR2 ANQGSEA. CDR3 protein: CSAGRGGTEAFF. In DNA form, the CDR3 reads TGCAGCGCCGGCAGGGGAGGCACTGAAGCTTTCTTT.